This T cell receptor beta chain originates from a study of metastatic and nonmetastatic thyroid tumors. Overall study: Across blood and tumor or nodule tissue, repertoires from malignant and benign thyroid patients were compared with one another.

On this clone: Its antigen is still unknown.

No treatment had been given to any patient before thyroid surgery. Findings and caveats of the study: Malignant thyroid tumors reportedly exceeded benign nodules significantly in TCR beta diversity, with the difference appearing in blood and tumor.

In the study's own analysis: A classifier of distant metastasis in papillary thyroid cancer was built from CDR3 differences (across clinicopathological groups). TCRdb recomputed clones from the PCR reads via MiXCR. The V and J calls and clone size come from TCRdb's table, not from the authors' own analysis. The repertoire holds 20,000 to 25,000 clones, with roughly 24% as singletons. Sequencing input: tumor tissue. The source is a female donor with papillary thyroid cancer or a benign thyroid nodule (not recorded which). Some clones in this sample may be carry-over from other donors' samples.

CDR3 in DNA: TGTGCCAGTAGACCCAGGGGTTTGGGCAATCAGCCCCAGCATTTT. It yields the protein CASRPRGLGNQPQHF. The V gene is TRBV19, the J gene TRBJ1-5; D possibly corresponds to TRBD1 (6 bases). Deletions cut 6 bases from V and 2 bases from J, with 14 bases between. Germline loops: CDR1 LNHDA, CDR2 SQIVND (reference sequence). The CDR3 has 15 residues.